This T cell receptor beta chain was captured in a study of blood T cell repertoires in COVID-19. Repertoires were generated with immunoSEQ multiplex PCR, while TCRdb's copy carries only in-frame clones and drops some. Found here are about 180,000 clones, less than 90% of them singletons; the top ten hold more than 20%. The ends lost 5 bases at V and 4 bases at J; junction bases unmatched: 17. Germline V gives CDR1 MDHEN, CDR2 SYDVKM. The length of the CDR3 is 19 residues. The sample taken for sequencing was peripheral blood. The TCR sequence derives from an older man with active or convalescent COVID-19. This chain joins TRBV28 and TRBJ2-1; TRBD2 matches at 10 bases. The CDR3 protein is CASSLTPLLAGGRYNEQFF. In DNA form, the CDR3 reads TGTGCCAGCAGTCTTACCCCCCTTTTAGCGGGAGGTAGATACAATGAGCAGTTCTTC.